Listed below are T cell receptor beta chains from one sample, sequenced in a study of T cell changes during pregnancy in multiple sclerosis. Sequenced by immunoSEQ multiplex PCR; TCRdb stores in-frame clones only, minus some. The table shows about 100,000 clones, with about 94% occurring only once. The material sequenced was peripheral blood, taken before pregnancy. The receptors were gathered from a female donor with multiple sclerosis, enrolled in a pregnancy study. The CDR3 runs from the conserved cysteine through the conserved F or W. A D gene is named only where the DNA matches it firmly. Part of the rows lack a size; the others show once, few, many or a class for expanded clones.

>TRBV5-4|-|TRBD1|TRBJ1-1
TGTGCCAGCAGCTTGCTTAACAGCAGGGGGGAAGCTTTCTTT
CASSLLNSRGEAFF
>TRBV11-3|-|TRBD1|TRBJ2-1
TGTGCCAGCAGTTGGGGTGGACAGGGGTACAATGAGCAGTTCTTC
CASSWGGQGYNEQFF
>TRBV10-3|-|TRBD1|TRBJ2-5
TGTGCCATCAGTGATCTGGACAGGAAGATAGAGACCCAGTACTTC
CAISDLDRKIETQYF
>TRBV19|-|-|TRBJ2-1
TGTGCCAGTAGAGGACTGGGCAATGAGCAGTTCTTC
CASRGLGNEQFF
>TRBV7-9|-|-|TRBJ2-1
TGTGCCAGCAGCTTCCGCCACAGCTCTGAGCAGTTCTTC
CASSFRHSSEQFF
>TRBV11-2|-|-|TRBJ2-1
TGTGCCAGCAGCCCCTCCTCATTATTCGTGTGGAGTGAGCAGTTCTTC
CASSPSSLFVWSEQFF
>TRBV7-6|-|TRBD1|TRBJ2-1
TGTGCCAGCAGCTTAGATCAGGGGGCCCTTTCCTACAATGAGCAGTTCTTC
CASSLDQGALSYNEQFF
>TRBV7-9|-|TRBD1|TRBJ1-4
TGTGCCAGCAGACCCGACAGGGGCGGGGGAGAAAAACTGTTTTTT
CASRPDRGGGEKLFF
>TRBV29-1|-|TRBD1|TRBJ2-7
TGCAGCGTGGGTGGACAGGGGGTCCCCCACGAGCAGTACTTC
CSVGGQGVPHEQYF
>TRBV27|-|TRBD1|TRBJ2-7
TGTGCCAGCGCGAACCGTCGGGACAGCATCTACGAGCAGTACTTC
CASANRRDSIYEQYF
>TRBV9|-|-|TRBJ1-2
TGTGCCAGCAGTGACTCAAGGGGCTGGAACTATGGCTACACCTTC
CASSDSRGWNYGYTF
>TRBV2|-|-|TRBJ2-3
TGTGCCAGCAGTTTTGAGCCAGATACGCAGTATTTT
CASSFEPDTQYF
>TRBV9|-|TRBD1|TRBJ1-3
TGTGCCAGCAGCGGCGACAGGGCTGGAAACACCATATATTTT
CASSGDRAGNTIYF
>TRBV7-2|-|-|TRBJ2-7
TGTGCCAGCAGCTTAGGCAGGTCCGAGCAGTACTTC
CASSLGRSEQYF
>TRBV27|-|-|TRBJ2-1
TGTGCCAGCAGTTTATCGGGCAGCCTCAATGAGCAGTTCTTC
CASSLSGSLNEQFF
>TRBV19|-|-|TRBJ1-5
TGTGCCAGTAAATTATTGCGGGATGGGGGTAATCAGCCCCAGCATTTT
CASKLLRDGGNQPQHF
>TRBV18|-|-|TRBJ1-2
TGTGCCAGCTCACCCGGGGGAATCGCATTTAACTATGGCTACACCTTC
CASSPGGIAFNYGYTF
>TRBV28|-|-|TRBJ1-5
TGTGCCAGCAGTACACAGCAGCCCCAGCATTTT
CASSTQQPQHF
>TRBV25-1|-|TRBD2|TRBJ2-1
TGTGCCAGCAGTCCACTAGCGGGAGCCCACAATGAGCAGTTCTTC
CASSPLAGAHNEQFF
>TRBV7-9|-|-|TRBJ1-4
TGTGCCAGCAGCCCCTTAGGACAGAGCCTATCTGCAACTAATGAAAAACTGTTTTTT
CASSPLGQSLSATNEKLFF
>TRBV7-9|-|TRBD2|TRBJ2-3
TGTGCCAGCAGCTTAGGGCGGCTAGCGGAAATGAGCACAGATACGCAGTATTTT
CASSLGRLAEMSTDTQYF
>TRBV6-5|-|TRBD2|TRBJ2-7
TGTGCCAGCAGTTACAGGGCGGGAGGGGGGTACGAGCAGTACTTC
CASSYRAGGGYEQYF
>TRBV4-2|-|TRBD2|TRBJ2-2
TGTGCCAGCAGCCAACCATCCAGGGAGGGCGGGGAGCTGTTTTTT
CASSQPSREGGELFF
>TRBV28|once|TRBD1|TRBJ2-7
TGTGCCAGCAGGCGACAGGGGGCGCGCTACGAGCAGTACTTC
CASRRQGARYEQYF
>TRBV5-4|-|TRBD1|TRBJ2-7
TGTGCCAGCAGCTTACCGGGACAGGGCGTCTACGAGCAGTACTTC
CASSLPGQGVYEQYF
>TRBV6-6|-|TRBD1|TRBJ2-3
TGTGCCAGCATAGGGGACAGGGGGACAGATACGCAGTATTTT
CASIGDRGTDTQYF
>TRBV10-3|-|-|TRBJ1-6
TGTGCCATCAGTTCTGACAGCAATAATTCACCCCTCCACTTT
CAISSDSNNSPLHF
>TRBV7-9|once|TRBD2|TRBJ2-1
TGTGCCAGCAGCGCGGGACTAGCGGGAGCCCATGAGCAGTTCTTC
CASSAGLAGAHEQFF
>TRBV5-1|-|-|TRBJ1-1
TGCGCCAGCAGTAATCCGGGACACCCTTGGACTGAAGCTTTCTTT
CASSNPGHPWTEAFF
>TRBV10-3|-|-|TRBJ1-2
TGTGCCATCAGTGACCTACCAAACTATGGCTACACCTTC
CAISDLPNYGYTF
>TRBV7-7|-|-|TRBJ1-1
TGTGCCAGCAGCTTAAGCACTTACACTGAAGCTTTCTTT
CASSLSTYTEAFF
>TRBV5-1|-|-|TRBJ1-1
TGCGCCAGCAGCTTGTCGACAGACCACACTGAAGCTTTCTTT
CASSLSTDHTEAFF
>TRBV27|-|TRBD2|TRBJ2-1
TGTGCCAGCAAGTGGAGCGGGACCCAATACAATGAGCAGTTCTTC
CASKWSGTQYNEQFF
>TRBV11-1|-|TRBD1|TRBJ2-7
TGTGCCAGCAGCCTGCGGGACAGGGGCCACGAGCAGTACTTC
CASSLRDRGHEQYF
>TRBV11-2|-|-|TRBJ1-2
TGTGCCAGCAGCTTATTAGAAGGGGACTATGGCTACACCTTC
CASSLLEGDYGYTF
>TRBV4-1|-|TRBD2|TRBJ2-1
TGCGCCAGCAGCCCGATAGCGGGAGGGGACAATGAGCAGTTCTTC
CASSPIAGGDNEQFF
>TRBV29-1|-|-|TRBJ2-1
TGCAGCGCCCGCTACAATGAGCAGTTCTTC
CSARYNEQFF
>TRBV19|-|TRBD2|TRBJ2-5
TGTGCCAGTAGTATTAGCGGGAGAGGAGAGACCCAGTACTTC
CASSISGRGETQYF
>TRBV6-1|once|TRBD1|TRBJ2-4
TGTGCCAGCAGTGGATACAGGGGGGCGGCCAAAAACATTCAGTACTTC
CASSGYRGAAKNIQYF
>TRBV4-2|-|-|TRBJ1-5
TGTGCCAGCAGCCAAGGCCTAAATCAGCCCCAGCATTTT
CASSQGLNQPQHF
>TRBV15|once|TRBD1|TRBJ1-1
TGTGCCACCAGATTGGACAACAGGGGCGCTGAAGCTTTCTTT
CATRLDNRGAEAFF
>TRBV5-1|-|-|TRBJ2-5
TGCGCCAGCAGCTTGGGTGGTGGGCCCCACGAGACCCAGTACTTC
CASSLGGGPHETQYF
>TRBV11-1|-|-|TRBJ1-1
TGTGCCAGCAGCACGACCAGGGCAGCAATGAACACTGAAGCTTTCTTT
CASSTTRAAMNTEAFF
>TRBV18|once|TRBD1|TRBJ1-4
TGTGCCAGCTCACAACAGGGGCGGTATGAAAAACTGTTTTTT
CASSQQGRYEKLFF
>TRBV5-1|-|TRBD1|TRBJ2-5
TGCGCCAGCAGGCGAACAGGGGGCCGGGAAGAGACCCAGTACTTC
CASRRTGGREETQYF
>TRBV13|-|-|TRBJ1-1
TGTGCCAGCAGCTTTATCGGGGGGGACACTGAAGCTTTCTTT
CASSFIGGDTEAFF
>TRBV7-9|-|-|TRBJ2-7
TGTGCCAGCAGCTTAGCGGGAGTCGGTGAGCAGTACTTC
CASSLAGVGEQYF
>TRBV6-6|-|TRBD1|TRBJ1-2
TGTGCCAGCAGCCCTGACAGGGCGCAATTTGGCTACACCTTC
CASSPDRAQFGYTF
>TRBV2|-|-|TRBJ2-1
TGTGCCATCCAGGGACACCCCTACAATGAGCAGTTCTTC
CAIQGHPYNEQFF
>TRBV30|-|-|TRBJ2-3
TGTGCCTGGAGGCTTACTTTCACAGATACGCAGTATTTT
CAWRLTFTDTQYF
>TRBV9|-|-|TRBJ2-2
TGTGCCAGCAGCGTAGGAAGCACCAACACCGGGGAGCTGTTTTTT
CASSVGSTNTGELFF
>TRBV2|-|TRBD2|TRBJ2-3
TGTGCCAGCAGGGGACTAGCGGGCGGGACAGATACGCAGTATTTT
CASRGLAGGTDTQYF
>TRBV27|-|-|TRBJ2-3
TGTGCCAGCAGTTGGCGGTCCACAGATACGCAGTATTTT
CASSWRSTDTQYF
>TRBV7-8|-|-|TRBJ1-3
TGTGCCAGCAGCTTCGGGACAACTGGAAACACCATATATTTT
CASSFGTTGNTIYF
>TRBV6-6|-|TRBD1|TRBJ1-2
TGTGCCAGCAGAGAGGGACAGGCGATAGCTAACTATGGCTACACCTTC
CASREGQAIANYGYTF
>TRBV19|-|-|TRBJ1-1
TGTGCCAGTAGTCCCCTTGGGGCGGCTGAAGCTTTCTTT
CASSPLGAAEAFF
>TRBV6-5|-|TRBD1|TRBJ1-4
TGTGCCAGCAGTTACGGGGACAGCGGAGAAAAACTGTTTTTT
CASSYGDSGEKLFF
>TRBV27|-|-|TRBJ1-5
TGTGCCAGCAGTTCTGACAGCGGGCCCGATCAGCCCCAGCATTTT
CASSSDSGPDQPQHF
>TRBV6-1|-|-|TRBJ2-1
TGTGCCAGCAGTGAAACCGGGGTTAACGAGCAGTTCTTC
CASSETGVNEQFF
>TRBV27|-|TRBD2|TRBJ2-1
TGTGCCAGCAGTTTAGGGCGGAGCGGGAGGGCCAATGAGCAGTTCTTC
CASSLGRSGRANEQFF